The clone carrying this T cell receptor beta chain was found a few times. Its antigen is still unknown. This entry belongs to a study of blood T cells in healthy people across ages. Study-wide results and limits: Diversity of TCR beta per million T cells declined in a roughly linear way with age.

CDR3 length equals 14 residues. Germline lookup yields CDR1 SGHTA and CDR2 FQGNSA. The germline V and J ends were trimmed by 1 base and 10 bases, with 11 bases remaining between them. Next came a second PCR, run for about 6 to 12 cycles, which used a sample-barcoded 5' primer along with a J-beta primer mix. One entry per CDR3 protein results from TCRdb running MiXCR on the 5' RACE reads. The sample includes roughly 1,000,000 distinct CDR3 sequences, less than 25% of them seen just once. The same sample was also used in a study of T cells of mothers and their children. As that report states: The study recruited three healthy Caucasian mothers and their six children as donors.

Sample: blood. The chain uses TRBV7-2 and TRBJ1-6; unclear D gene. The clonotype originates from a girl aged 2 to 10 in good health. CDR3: CASSLGGSGSPLHF. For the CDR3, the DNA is TGTGCCAGCAGCTTAGGAGGGTCGGGGTCACCCCTCCACTTT.